The 10 T cell receptor beta chains below come from one sample, sequenced in a study of OX40 agonist ivuxolimab in advanced cancers. Profiled with immunoSEQ multiplex PCR; TCRdb holds only in-frame clones, not every one. The sample contains fewer than 95,000 clones, around 80% of which appear only once. The sample was CD4+ or CD8+ T cells sorted from blood, taken in a trial of the OX40 agonist ivuxolimab. The origin of the receptors is an adult with an advanced solid tumor such as melanoma, head and neck, liver or kidney cancer.

The CDR3 loop reads CASSLGTRRTEAFF. In DNA form, the CDR3 reads TGTGCCAGCAGCTTAGGGACTCGAAGGACTGAAGCTTTCTTT. J is TRBJ1-1 and V is TRBV7-8; D ambiguous. The germline V gene encodes CDR1 SGHVS and CDR2 FQNEAQ. This CDR3 is 14 amino acids long. V gave up 1 base and J gave up 5 bases, with 11 bases separating them.

The DNA for the CDR3 is TGTGCCAGCAGTCCCAAATTTCGGTTACGAGCGGGCAACCAAGAGACCCAGTACTTC. Translated, it gives CASSPKFRLRAGNQETQYF. The chain links TRBV27 to TRBJ2-5; possible D gene TRBD2, 6 bases. Germline V gene data show CDR1 as MNHEY and CDR2 as SMNVEV (reference sequence). V lost 5 bases and J 0 bases, leaving 25 bases between the germline ends. The CDR3 is 19 residues long.

The V and J genes are TRBV6-5 and TRBJ2-1; 7 bases agree with TRBD1. In germline, CDR1 is MNHEY, CDR2 SVGAGI. Trimming at V came to 4 bases and at J to 10 bases, leaving 7 bases not matched to a gene. The CDR3 is made up of 13 amino acids. CDR3 sequence: CASSWNRGDEQFF. As DNA, the CDR3 is TGTGCCAGCAGTTGGAACAGGGGTGACGAGCAGTTCTTC.

The chain links TRBV7-8 to TRBJ2-7, with 9 bases fitting TRBD1. The junction had 7 bases not matched to a gene; V was cut back by 5 bases and J by 2 bases. The V gene's germline CDR1 is SGHVS and CDR2 FQNEAQ. This CDR3 has 15 amino acids. DNA for the CDR3: TGTGCCAGCAGCCAAACGGACAGGGGCCCCTACGAGCAGTACGTC. This translates into CASSQTDRGPYEQYV.

The chain joins TRBV7-7 to TRBJ2-3; D is uncertain. Per germline, CDR1 SSHAT and CDR2 FNYEAQ (reference sequence). The CDR3 runs to 14 residues. V was pared by 5 bases and J by 0 bases, with 9 bases between. This CDR3 is CASSQIGSTDTQYF. The CDR3 DNA reads as TGTGCCAGCAGCCAAATCGGCAGCACAGATACGCAGTATTTT.

This clone was counted once. The genes are TRBV7-2 and TRBJ2-4; D gene uncertain. The CDR3 has 12 amino acids. Trimming left V 3 bases short and J 6 bases short, with 6 bases between. CDR1 and CDR2 from the germline V gene are SGHTA and FQGNSA. CDR3 region: CASSLDLNIQYF. DNA for the CDR3: TGTGCCAGCAGCTTGGACCTAAACATTCAGTACTTC.

This rearrangement joins TRBV28 to TRBJ1-2; D ambiguous. This CDR3 spans 13 amino acids. The V gene's germline CDR1 is MDHEN and CDR2 SYDVKM. With 7 bases removed from V and 3 bases from J, the gap between germline ends came to 12 bases. The CDR3 region has the DNA TGTGCCAGCAAATTCGACCAGGACTATGGCTACACCTTC. It translates to CASKFDQDYGYTF.

The V call is TRBV21-1, the J call TRBJ2-7; the table's TRBD2 call for D was not verified on the DNA. TRBV21-1 counts as a pseudogene. The CDR3 totals 15 residues. Written as DNA, the CDR3 is TGTGCCAGCAGCAAAAAGGAGACTCCTTCCTACGAGCAGTACTTC. It is translated as CASSKKETPSYEQYF.

The J gene is TRBJ2-3, the V gene TRBV2, with 13 positions matching TRBD2. J lost 2 bases, V lost 6 bases, and 8 bases had no gene match. The CDR3 loop spans 17 amino acids. Looked up from germline, CDR1 is SNHLY and CDR2 is FYNNEI. The CDR3 DNA sequence: TGTGCCAGCAGGGCGGGACTAGCGGGGCCCCTCACAGATACGCAGTATTTT. It yields the protein CASRAGLAGPLTDTQYF.

The rearrangement uses TRBV5-6 and TRBJ1-2; D is undetermined. The CDR3 sequence is 18 residues long. Germline values: CDR1 SGHDT, CDR2 YYEEEE. Trimming stripped 3 bases from V and 2 bases from J, with 23 bases between. The CDR3 coding sequence is TGTGCCAGCAGCTCCTGGACGTCGTATTCGTATGGGAACTATGGCTACACCTTC. This encodes CASSSWTSYSYGNYGYTF.